This TCR beta chain came from a study of blood T cells in healthy people across ages. V lost 4 bases to trimming and J lost 5 bases, with 15 bases between them. Germline CDR1 SGHRS, CDR2 YFSETQ. This CDR3 contains 14 residues. It was with a sample-barcoded 5' primer and a J-beta primer mix that a second PCR of roughly 6 to 12 cycles was run. The template-switch adaptor was a 5' adaptor with 12 random nucleotides. It tagged each cDNA molecule. One entry per CDR3 protein results from TCRdb running MiXCR on the 5' RACE reads. The data hold roughly 800,000 distinct CDR3 sequences, with over 45% observed a single time. Donors ranged from roughly 6 to 95 years old and were healthy Caucasians in Russia.

This clonotype was sampled from a man aged 25 to 40 in good health. Material for sequencing was blood. This chain connects TRBV5-1 to TRBJ2-5; D is possibly TRBD1 (6 bases). CDR3 residues: CASSPGQLSETQYF. The CDR3 DNA follows: TGCGCCAGCAGCCCCGGACAGTTAAGCGAGACCCAGTACTTC.